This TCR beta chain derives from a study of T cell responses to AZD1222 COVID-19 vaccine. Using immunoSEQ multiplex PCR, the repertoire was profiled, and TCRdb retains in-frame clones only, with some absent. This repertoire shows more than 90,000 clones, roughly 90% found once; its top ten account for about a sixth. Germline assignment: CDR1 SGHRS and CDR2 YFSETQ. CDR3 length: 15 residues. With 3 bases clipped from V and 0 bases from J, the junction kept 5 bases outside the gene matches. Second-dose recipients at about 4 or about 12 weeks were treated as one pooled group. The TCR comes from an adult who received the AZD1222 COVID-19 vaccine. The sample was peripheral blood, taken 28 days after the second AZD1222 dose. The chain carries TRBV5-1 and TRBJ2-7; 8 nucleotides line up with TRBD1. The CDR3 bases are TGCGCCAGCAGCTCTACCGGGACAGGCTCCTACGAGCAGTACTTC. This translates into CASSSTGTGSYEQYF.